This TCR beta chain was recorded in a study of cytomegalovirus exposure and HLA in healthy donors. This clone has a handful of counts. Its target is unknown. A multiplex PCR was run with 60 Vbeta primers and 13 Jbeta primers. The repertoire was sequenced with immunoSEQ multiplex PCR; TCRdb's copy has only in-frame clones and lacks some. The data show around 99,000 clones, with roughly 80% seen just once and roughly 3% held by the top ten. Findings and caveats of the study: High specificity and sensitivity for cytomegalovirus status were reported for the classifier. Presence/absence results assume similar sequencing depth per donor, which may not hold. The study listed roughly 160 cytomegalovirus-associated TCR beta chains.

CDR3 length: 15 amino acids. Trimming stripped 1 base from V and 0 bases from J, with 10 bases between. The germline V gene encodes CDR1 SGHRS and CDR2 YFSETQ. Sequenced material: PBMCs. The TCR was taken from a man aged 30 to 45 in good health and CMV-seropositive. V usage is TRBV5-1 and J usage is TRBJ1-1; D is unclear. Here the CDR3 reads CASSLNPGLNTEAFF. The CDR3 DNA is TGCGCCAGCAGCTTGAACCCGGGGTTGAACACTGAAGCTTTCTTT.